These 22 T cell receptor beta chains were all obtained from the same sample, sequenced in a study of OX40 agonist ivuxolimab in advanced cancers. Method: immunoSEQ multiplex PCR; TCRdb's copy keeps in-frame clones and lacks some. This table holds tens of thousands of clones, 85% to 90% found once. The material sequenced was CD4+ or CD8+ T cells sorted from blood, taken in a trial of the OX40 agonist ivuxolimab. The receptor set was obtained from an adult with an advanced solid tumor such as melanoma, head and neck, liver or kidney cancer.

The V and J genes are TRBV18 and TRBJ2-7, with TRBD1 as a possible D gene (6 bases). The CDR3 covers 14 residues. V lost 6 bases to trimming and J lost 3 bases, with 15 bases between them. CDR1 and CDR2 from the germline V gene are KGHSH and LQKENI. In DNA form, the CDR3 reads TGTGCCAGCTCGGCCCCGGGACAATTCTACGAGCAGTACTTC. It specifies CASSAPGQFYEQYF.

This clone was picked up a small number of times. The rearrangement uses TRBV7-6 and TRBJ2-7; TRBD1 agrees at 7 bases. V was clipped by 5 bases and J by 0 bases; unmatched bases: 10. Germline assignment: CDR1 SGHVS and CDR2 FNYEAQ. This CDR3 spans 16 amino acids. The CDR3 DNA reads TGTGCCAGCAGCAAACTGCCGACAGGGAACTCCTACGAGCAGTACTTC. This encodes CASSKLPTGNSYEQYF.

V is TRBV5-1 and J is TRBJ2-7; no firm D call. Deletions cut 1 base from V and 2 bases from J, with 7 bases between. Per the germline V gene, CDR1 is SGHRS and CDR2 is YFSETQ. This CDR3 region has 13 residues. DNA of the CDR3: TGCGCCAGCAGCTTGAATACAGCCTACGAGCAGTACTTC. Residues: CASSLNTAYEQYF. Supplemented by reference TRBV5-1 and TRBJ2-7, the full variable domain reads KAGVTQTPRYLIKTRGQQVTLSCSPISGHRSVSWYQQTPGQGLQFLFEYFSETQRNKGNFPGRFSGRQFSNSRSEMNVSTLELGDSALYLCASSLNTAYEQYFGPGTRLTVT.

This clone showed up just once. The germline gene is not matched at one end of the junction; a read error may be the cause. The chain combines TRBV13 with TRBJ1-2; 10 positions match TRBD1. From germline, CDR1 is PRHDT and CDR2 FYEKMQ (reference sequence). The CDR3 consists of 12 residues. CDR3 nucleotides: TGTGCCAGCAGCGTCGACAGGGGGCGTTCATACTTC. Protein sequence: CASSVDRGRSYF.

The gene calls are TRBV7-3 and TRBJ1-1, with a weak D call TRBD1 (6 bases). The CDR3 has 15 residues. The germline CDR1 and CDR2 sequences are SGHTA and FQGTGA. V gave up 4 bases and J gave up 0 bases, with 12 bases separating them. The DNA of the CDR3 is TGTGCCAGCAGCTCTGGGGGCAGTATGAACACTGAAGCTTTCTTT. Translating gives CASSSGGSMNTEAFF. Based on the CDR3 plus reference TRBV7-3 and TRBJ1-1, the full variable domain is GAGVSQTPSNKVTEKGKYVELRCDPISGHTALYWYRQSLGQGPEFLIYFQGTGAADDSGLPNDRFFAVRPEGSVSTLKIQRTERGDSAVYLCASSSGGSMNTEAFFGQGTRLTVV.

The chain employs TRBV28 and TRBJ2-7; possibly TRBD1 or TRBD2 for D (5 bases each). This CDR3 region has 13 residues. The V end lost 2 bases, the J end lost 3 bases, and 8 bases lay between the germline ends. CDR1 and CDR2 (germline): MDHEN, SYDVKM. The CDR3: CASSLEGIYEQYF. CDR3 bases: TGTGCCAGCAGTTTAGAGGGGATCTACGAGCAGTACTTC.

The chain has TRBV10-3 and TRBJ2-6, with D possibly TRBD1 on 6 matching bases. The CDR3 totals 16 residues. Trimming removed 3 bases at V and 0 bases at J, with 9 bases between. Germline V lookup: CDR1 ENHRY, CDR2 SYGVKD. This chain's CDR3 is CAISDRGYSGANVLTF. DNA for the CDR3: TGTGCCATCAGTGACAGGGGATACTCTGGGGCCAACGTCCTGACTTTC.

There are a few counts of this clone. The V and J genes are TRBV7-2 and TRBJ1-1; D is undetermined. The V gene lost 3 bases and the J gene lost 6 bases, with 11 bases spanning the gap. The CDR3 loop spans 13 amino acids. Per the germline V gene, CDR1 is SGHTA and CDR2 is FQGNSA. The CDR3 is CASSFSGIAEAFF. For the CDR3, the DNA is TGTGCCAGCAGCTTCTCCGGGATCGCTGAAGCTTTCTTT.

This clone occurred a few times. The J gene is TRBJ2-7, the V gene TRBV10-3, with D perhaps matching TRBD1 or TRBD2 (6 bases each). The germline V gene encodes CDR1 ENHRY and CDR2 SYGVKD. Trimming left V 3 bases short and J 0 bases short, with 12 bases between. This CDR3 spans 15 amino acids. The CDR3 region has the DNA TGTGCCATCAGTGACGCGGGACAAGTCTCCTACGAGCAGTACTTC. Translating gives CAISDAGQVSYEQYF.

The chain joins TRBV13 to TRBJ2-1; D is perhaps TRBD2 (6 bases). The CDR3 totals 14 residues. V lost 5 bases and J 5 bases, leaving 13 bases between the germline ends. Germline V gives CDR1 PRHDT, CDR2 FYEKMQ (reference sequence). The CDR3 protein is CASSDRDFHNEQFF. Here the CDR3 DNA reads TGTGCCAGCAGCGATCGGGACTTCCACAATGAGCAGTTCTTC.

In DNA form, the CDR3 reads TGTGCCAGCGGTTGGACAGGGGAAGGCACTGAAGCTTTCTTT. Amino acids: CASGWTGEGTEAFF. The chain has TRBV27 and TRBJ1-1; 9 bases are a match to TRBD1. The ends lost 8 bases at V and 4 bases at J; junction bases unmatched: 8. Germline CDR1 reads MNHEY; CDR2 reads SMNVEV (reference sequence). The length of the CDR3 is 14 residues.

The V gene is TRBV7-3, the J gene TRBJ2-1; D not resolved. This CDR3 is built from 11 residues. Per the germline V gene, CDR1 is SGHTA and CDR2 is FQGTGA. Trimming took 3 bases from V and 7 from J, leaving 4 bases between them. The chain's CDR3 is CASSLGNEQFF. The CDR3 nucleotides are TGTGCCAGCAGCTTGGGGAATGAGCAGTTCTTC.

The count of this clone is one. The chain employs TRBV9 and TRBJ2-3; possibly TRBD1 or TRBD2 for D (5 bases each). Trimming shortened V by 7 bases and J by 4 bases, and 19 bases separated the two germline ends. The CDR3 totals 15 residues. Looked up from germline, CDR1 is SGDLS and CDR2 is YYNGEE. The CDR3 region has the DNA TGTGCCAGCGCCTCCGAGGGACGCGGCGCAGATACGCAGTATTTT. This translates into CASASEGRGADTQYF.

The chain has TRBV7-9 and TRBJ1-4; D is ambiguous. The CDR3 runs to 15 residues. Germline V CDR1 and CDR2: SEHNR, FQNEAQ (reference sequence). V lost 5 bases and J 6 bases, leaving 16 bases between the germline ends. CDR3 protein: CASSPPRGTDEKLFF. CDR3 bases: TGTGCCAGCAGCCCCCCCCGGGGAACCGATGAAAAACTGTTTTTT.

V usage is TRBV6-6 and J usage is TRBJ2-7; possible D gene TRBD1, 6 bases. The CDR3 is 16 amino acids. Between the trimmed V and J ends, which lost 0 bases and 2 bases, there was a span of 14 bases. Germline assignment: CDR1 MNHNY and CDR2 SVGAGI (reference sequence). The CDR3 coding sequence is TGTGCCAGCAGTTACTCGCTCCAGGGGACGACCTACGAGCAGTACTTC. Its translation is CASSYSLQGTTYEQYF.

V is TRBV27 and J is TRBJ2-3; 8 nucleotides match TRBD2. The trim removed 1 base at V and 1 base at J, leaving 10 bases unmatched. The CDR3 has 18 residues. CDR1 MNHEY and CDR2 SMNVEV come from the germline V gene (reference sequence). The CDR3 DNA is TGTGCCAGCAGTTTATACGGGAGGGCCCTCTCCCGCACAGATACGCAGTATTTT. Protein sequence: CASSLYGRALSRTDTQYF.

V and J are TRBV4-1 and TRBJ2-7, with 12 bases identical to TRBD2. V trimming: 1 base; J trimming: 3 bases; junction bases outside the gene matches: 4. From germline, CDR1 is MGHRA and CDR2 YSYEKL. The length of the CDR3 is 16 residues. The DNA for the CDR3 is TGCGCCAGCAGCCAAGCGCCTAGCGGGAGGGACTACGAGCAGTACTTC. Translation: CASSQAPSGRDYEQYF.

The chain links TRBV13 to TRBJ2-7; no clear D. The germline V gene encodes CDR1 PRHDT and CDR2 FYEKMQ (reference sequence). V lost 5 bases, J lost 4 bases, and 15 bases lay in between. CDR3 size: 14 residues. The CDR3 DNA reads as TGTGCCAGCAGCCAAACGGGCCCCCCATACGAGCAGTACTTC. It is translated as CASSQTGPPYEQYF.

The chain links TRBV7-2 to TRBJ1-5; no clear D gene. Trimming pared 7 bases from V and 3 bases from J, leaving 13 bases between. This CDR3 is 14 amino acids long. Germline loops: CDR1 SGHTA, CDR2 FQGNSA. The CDR3 DNA follows: TGTGCCAGCACGGTCACCTTATACAATCAGCCCCAGCATTTT. This gives the protein CASTVTLYNQPQHF.

This CDR3 is CASTAGRLITGELFF. The CDR3 DNA reads TGTGCCAGTACTGCCGGGCGCCTCATCACCGGGGAGCTGTTTTTT. The chain couples TRBV19 to TRBJ2-2; no clear D gene. V lost 7 bases and J lost 4, with 16 bases in between. This CDR3 region has 15 residues. CDR1 and CDR2 (germline): LNHDA, SQIVND (reference sequence).

The rearrangement uses TRBV12-5 and TRBJ2-3, with D perhaps TRBD1 or TRBD2 (5 bases each). Trimming cost V 6 bases and J 0 bases, with 16 bases left between them. Germline CDR1 LGHNT, CDR2 FRNRAP. This CDR3 spans 16 amino acids. DNA of the CDR3: TGTGCTAGTGGATGGGTTGTGGGGGTGAGCACAGATACGCAGTATTTT. This gives the protein CASGWVVGVSTDTQYF.

This chain connects TRBV30 to TRBJ2-1, with 9 bases fitting TRBD2. The CDR3 sequence is 13 residues long. From germline, CDR1 is GTSNPN and CDR2 SVGIG (reference sequence). V lost 8 bases, J lost 5 bases, and 7 bases stayed unmatched. CDR3: CAGRGLAHNEQFF. DNA for the CDR3: TGTGCCGGACGGGGACTAGCTCACAATGAGCAGTTCTTC.